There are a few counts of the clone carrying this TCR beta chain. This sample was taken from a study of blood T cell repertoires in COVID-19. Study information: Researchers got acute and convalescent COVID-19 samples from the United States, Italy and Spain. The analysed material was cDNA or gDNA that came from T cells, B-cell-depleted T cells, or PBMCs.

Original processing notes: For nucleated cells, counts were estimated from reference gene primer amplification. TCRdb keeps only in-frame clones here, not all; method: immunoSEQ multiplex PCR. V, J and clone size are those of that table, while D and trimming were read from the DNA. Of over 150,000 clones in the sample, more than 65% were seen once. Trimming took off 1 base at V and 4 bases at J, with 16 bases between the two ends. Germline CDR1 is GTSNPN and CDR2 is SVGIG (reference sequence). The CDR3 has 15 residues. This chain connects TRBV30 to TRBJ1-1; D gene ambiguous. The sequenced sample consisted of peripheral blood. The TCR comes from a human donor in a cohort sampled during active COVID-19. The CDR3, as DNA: TGTGCCTGGAGTGACCATAGGGAGGGCGCCACTGAAGCTTTCTTT. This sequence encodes CAWSDHREGATEAFF.